One sample yielded the 12 T cell receptor beta chains listed below, sequenced in a study of tumor-infiltrating lymphocytes in localized non-small cell lung cancer. Generated by immunoSEQ multiplex PCR, the TCRdb table keeps only in-frame clones and is missing some. The data contain about 8,400 clones, around 77% of them singletons. The sample comprised uninvolved lung tissue not adjacent to the tumor. The receptors stem from a human donor with non-small cell lung cancer.

This clone appeared once. The chain uses TRBV29-1 and TRBJ1-1; tentative D call: TRBD1 (6 bases). In germline, CDR1 is SQVTM, CDR2 ANQGSEA. This CDR3 is 12 amino acids long. Trimming removed 7 bases at V and 9 bases at J, with 18 bases between. The CDR3 coding sequence is TGCAGCGCCTCGGAGAGGGGGGAGAAAGCTTTCTTT. This gives the protein CSASERGEKAFF.

The J gene is TRBJ2-1, the V gene TRBV7-6, with a tentative D call TRBD2 (6 bases). Trimming stripped 5 bases from V and 7 bases from J, with 18 bases between. The CDR3 has 15 amino acids. Looked up from germline, CDR1 is SGHVS and CDR2 is FNYEAQ. CDR3: CASSHRWSGGNEQFF. The DNA of the CDR3 is TGTGCCAGCAGCCACCGTTGGAGCGGAGGGAATGAGCAGTTCTTC.

This chain links TRBV7-9 with TRBJ2-2, with unresolved D. The V and J ends lost 5 bases and 3 bases respectively, with 4 bases between them. CDR3 length: 12 amino acids. Per the germline V gene, CDR1 is SEHNR and CDR2 is FQNEAQ (reference sequence). The CDR3 loop is CASSPDTGELFF. CDR3 DNA: TGTGCCAGCAGCCCCGACACCGGGGAGCTGTTTTTT.

The chain links TRBV2 to TRBJ1-1; D is ambiguous. The V end lost 0 bases, the J end lost 7 bases, and 6 bases lay between the germline ends. This CDR3 has 12 amino acids. Germline V gene data show CDR1 as SNHLY and CDR2 as FYNNEI. The CDR3 DNA reads TGTGCCAGCAGTGAAGCAGGGATTGAAGCTTTCTTT. This sequence encodes CASSEAGIEAFF.

The chain couples TRBV9 to TRBJ2-5; 7 nucleotides agree with TRBD2. The germline gives CDR1 SGDLS, CDR2 YYNGEE. The CDR3 is 14 residues long. J lost 3 bases, V lost 4 bases, and 6 bases had no gene match. The CDR3 nucleotides are TGTGCCAGCAGCCTTACCGGACTAGAAGAGACCCAGTACTTC. It translates to CASSLTGLEETQYF.

The chain is built from TRBV6-7 and TRBJ1-5; tentatively, D is TRBD1 (6 bases). TRBV6-7 is sorted into the ORF group, with uncertain function. Trimming took off 2 bases at V and 4 bases at J, with 12 bases between the two ends. The CDR3 is 15 residues long. CDR3 sequence (DNA): TGTGCCAGCAGTTACGGGGGGGCTTGTAATCAGCCCCAGCATTTT. It yields the protein CASSYGGACNQPQHF.

The CDR3 sequence is CACLRAPQNTEAFF. The CDR3 DNA sequence: TGTGCCTGCCTCCGGGCGCCACAGAACACTGAAGCTTTCTTT. The V gene is TRBV30, the J gene TRBJ1-1; D not resolved. Trimming removed 6 bases at V and 1 base at J, with 15 bases between. Per germline, CDR1 GTSNPN and CDR2 SVGIG (reference sequence). The length of the CDR3 is 14 residues.

The CDR3 nucleotides are TGTGCCAGCAGTTTATTCACATCAGGGAATCAGCCCCAGCATTTT. Amino acids: CASSLFTSGNQPQHF. The genes are TRBV28 and TRBJ1-5, with a weak D call TRBD1 (5 bases). The germline V and J ends were trimmed by 1 base and 4 bases, with 11 bases remaining between them. Looked up from germline, CDR1 is MDHEN and CDR2 is SYDVKM. This CDR3 region has 15 residues.

This chain connects TRBV11-3 to TRBJ2-6, with D maybe TRBD1 (7 bases). V dropped 5 bases and J dropped 2 bases, with 13 bases sitting between them. Per germline, CDR1 SGHNT and CDR2 YENEEA. The CDR3 covers 16 residues. CDR3: CASSRTTGAGANVLTF. DNA for the CDR3: TGTGCCAGCAGCAGGACTACAGGGGCTGGGGCCAACGTCCTGACTTTC. The full variable domain, completed using reference TRBV11-3 and TRBJ2-6, is EAGVVQSPRYKIIEKKQPVAFWCNPISGHNTLYWYLQNLGQGPELLIRYENEEAVDDSQLPKDRFSAERLKGVDSTLKIQPAELGDSAVYLCASSRTTGAGANVLTFGAGSRLTVL.

The rearrangement joins TRBV27 to TRBJ2-2, with D perhaps given as TRBD1 or TRBD2 (5 bases each). The CDR3 runs 14 residues. Looked up from germline, CDR1 is MNHEY and CDR2 is SMNVEV (reference sequence). Trimming left V 4 bases short and J 3 bases short, with 9 bases between. The CDR3 DNA is TGTGCCAGCAGTTCAGGGAGCGACACCGGGGAGCTGTTTTTT. Translated, it gives CASSSGSDTGELFF.

The chain uses TRBV30 and TRBJ2-3; D remains unclear. V lost 0 bases, J lost 1 base, and 11 bases lay in between. The CDR3 runs 15 residues. Germline loops: CDR1 GTSNPN, CDR2 SVGIG (reference sequence). As DNA, the CDR3 is TGTGCCTGGAGTGTCCCTACGGACCGCACAGATACGCAGTATTTT. It translates to CAWSVPTDRTDTQYF.

The chain has TRBV15 and TRBJ1-5; TRBD1 might be the D (5 bases). From germline, CDR1 is LNHNV and CDR2 YYDKDF (reference sequence). The CDR3 has 14 residues. Trimming removed 3 bases at V and 9 bases at J, with 15 bases between. CDR3 loop: CATSSGTAIRPQHF. CDR3 coding DNA: TGTGCCACCAGCAGTGGGACCGCTATCAGGCCCCAGCATTTT.